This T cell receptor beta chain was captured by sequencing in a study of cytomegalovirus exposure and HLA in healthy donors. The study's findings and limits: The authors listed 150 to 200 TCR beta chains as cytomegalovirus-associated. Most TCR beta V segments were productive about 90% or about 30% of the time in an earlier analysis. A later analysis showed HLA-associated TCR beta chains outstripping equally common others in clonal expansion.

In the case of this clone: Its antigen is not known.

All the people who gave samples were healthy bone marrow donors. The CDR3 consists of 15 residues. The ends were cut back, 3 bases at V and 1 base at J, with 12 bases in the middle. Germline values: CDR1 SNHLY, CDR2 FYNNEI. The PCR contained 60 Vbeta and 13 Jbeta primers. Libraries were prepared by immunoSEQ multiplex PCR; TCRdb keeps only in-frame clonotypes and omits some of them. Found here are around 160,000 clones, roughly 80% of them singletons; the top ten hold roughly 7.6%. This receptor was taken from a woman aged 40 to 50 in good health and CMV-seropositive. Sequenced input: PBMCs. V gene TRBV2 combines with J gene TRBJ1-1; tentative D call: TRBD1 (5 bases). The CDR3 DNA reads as TGTGCCAGCAGTGAGATAGGGGCCGAGAACACTGAAGCTTTCTTT. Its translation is CASSEIGAENTEAFF.